This T cell receptor beta chain came from a study of T-cell memory formation after mild COVID-19. Turning to the study itself: Clustering of TCRs was largely donor specific.

Using its own MiXCR run on the 5' RACE reads, TCRdb lists one record per CDR3 protein. Altogether about 430,000 distinct CDR3 sequences are present, approximately 18% being singletons, with the ten largest covering 20% to 25%. In its sample, this clonotype was seen a few times. The V gene lost 0 bases and the J gene lost 1 base, with 12 bases spanning the gap. CDR1 and CDR2 from the germline V gene are MGHRA and YSYEKL. This CDR3 has 16 amino acids. The TCR comes from a man between 18 and 35 years old who had mild COVID-19 (a few samples of this study predate the infection). Cell type and time point are not known. The sequencing input was PBMCs or a T cell subset sorted from them (not recorded which). V gene TRBV4-1 combines with J gene TRBJ1-1; D possibly corresponds to TRBD1 (5 bases). For the CDR3, the DNA is TGCGCCAGCAGCCAAGATTGGAGAGGGACGAACACTGAAGCTTTCTTT. Amino acids: CASSQDWRGTNTEAFF.